A single T cell receptor beta chain is shown here with its context. The data originate from a study of identical twins. The germline gives CDR1 SGHDT, CDR2 YYEEEE. Trimming took 4 bases from V and 1 from J, leaving 14 bases between them. The CDR3 extends over 15 amino acids. TCRdb ran MiXCR on the 5' RACE reads and lists one entry per CDR3 protein. The sample lists about 920,000 distinct CDR3 sequences, 9% to 15% occurring once. These data also featured in a second study, about yellow fever vaccine responses in identical twins.

The material sequenced was PBMCs. This clonotype originated in a woman aged 18-29 years in good health. V and J are TRBV5-6 and TRBJ1-1, with D tentatively TRBD1 (5 bases). DNA of the CDR3: TGTGCCAGCAGCGTAACTTCCCAGGGGAACACTGAAGCTTTCTTT. This gives the protein CASSVTSQGNTEAFF.